The 2 T cell receptor beta chains presented below share a single source sample, sequenced in a study of OX40 agonist ivuxolimab in advanced cancers. Only in-frame clones appear in the TCRdb table, and some are missing; sequencing was by immunoSEQ multiplex PCR. The sample holds 50,000 to 65,000 clones; over 80% are singletons and the top ten take 3% to 3.5%. The sample in question was CD4+ or CD8+ T cells sorted from blood, obtained in a trial of the OX40 agonist ivuxolimab. These receptors were obtained from an adult with an advanced solid tumor such as melanoma, head and neck, liver or kidney cancer.

The chain uses TRBV21-1 and TRBJ1-5. TRBV21-1 is described as a pseudogene. The CDR3 consists of 17 residues. CDR3 in DNA: TGTGCCAGCAGCAACGCCCATGGCAGGGCTAGCCATCAGCCCCAGCATTTT. Protein: CASSNAHGRASHQPQHF.

The sample holds one count of this clone. The chain is built from TRBV10-3 and TRBJ2-1; 7 bases are a match to TRBD2. From germline, CDR1 is ENHRY and CDR2 SYGVKD. The V segment lost 8 bases and the J segment 8 bases; nucleotides outside the gene matches: 3. This CDR3 has 11 residues. The CDR3 loop is CAISAGDEQFF. In DNA, the CDR3 is TGTGCCATCTCCGCGGGGGATGAGCAGTTCTTC.